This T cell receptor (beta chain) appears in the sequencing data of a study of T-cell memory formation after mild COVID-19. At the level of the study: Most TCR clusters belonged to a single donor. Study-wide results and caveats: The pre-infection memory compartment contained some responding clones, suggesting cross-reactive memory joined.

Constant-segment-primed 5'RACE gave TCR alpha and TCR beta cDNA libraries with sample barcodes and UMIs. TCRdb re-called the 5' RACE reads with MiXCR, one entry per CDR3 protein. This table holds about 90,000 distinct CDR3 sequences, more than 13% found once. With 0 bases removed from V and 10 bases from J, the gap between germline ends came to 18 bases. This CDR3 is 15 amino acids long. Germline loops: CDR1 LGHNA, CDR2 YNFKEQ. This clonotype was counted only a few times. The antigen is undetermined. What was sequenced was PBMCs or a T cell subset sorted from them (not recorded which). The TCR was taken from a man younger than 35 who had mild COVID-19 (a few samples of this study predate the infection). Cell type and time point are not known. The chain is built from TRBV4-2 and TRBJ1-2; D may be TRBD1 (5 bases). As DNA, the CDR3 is TGTGCCAGCAGCCAAGATGCGGTAGGGGCCACGGACTACACCTTC. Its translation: CASSQDAVGATDYTF.